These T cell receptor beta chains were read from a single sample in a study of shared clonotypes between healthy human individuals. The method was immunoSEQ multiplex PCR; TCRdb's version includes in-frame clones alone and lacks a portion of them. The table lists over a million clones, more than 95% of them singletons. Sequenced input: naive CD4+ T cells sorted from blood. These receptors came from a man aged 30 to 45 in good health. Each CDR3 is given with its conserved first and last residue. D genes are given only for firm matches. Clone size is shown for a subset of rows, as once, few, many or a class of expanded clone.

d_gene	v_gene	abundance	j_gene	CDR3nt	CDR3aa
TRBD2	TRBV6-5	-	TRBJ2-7	TGTGCCAGCAGTTTGCTAGCGGGAGTTTATGAGCAGTACTTC	CASSLLAGVYEQYF
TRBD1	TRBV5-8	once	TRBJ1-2	TGTGCCAGCAGCTTGGCCGGGACAGGGTATGGCTACACCTTC	CASSLAGTGYGYTF
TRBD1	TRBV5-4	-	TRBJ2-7	TGTGCCAGCAGCCCTCTCCGGGGACAGGGGGCCTACGAGCAGTACTTC	CASSPLRGQGAYEQYF
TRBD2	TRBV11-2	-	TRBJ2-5	TGTGCCAGCAGCACACTAGCGGGAGAAGAGACCCAGTACTTC	CASSTLAGEETQYF
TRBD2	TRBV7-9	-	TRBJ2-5	TGTGCCAGCAGCCTTAGCGGGAGGCCAGAGACCCAGTACTTC	CASSLSGRPETQYF
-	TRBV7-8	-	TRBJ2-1	TGTGCCAGCAGCCCGAACAGAATGGGTTACAATGAGCAGTTCTTC	CASSPNRMGYNEQFF
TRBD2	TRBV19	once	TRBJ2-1	TGTGCCAGTAGTATAGATTCCCGGATTGGGACTAGCGGGAGGGTTTGGGGTGAGCAGTTCTTC	CASSIDSRIGTSGRVWGEQFF
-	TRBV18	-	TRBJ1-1	TGTGCCAGCTCACCATTCCAGTATGCGAACACTGAAGCTTTCTTT	CASSPFQYANTEAFF
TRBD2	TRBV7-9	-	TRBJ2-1	TGTGCCAGCAGCTTGGGAGGGCTCTTTTACAATGAGCAGTTCTTC	CASSLGGLFYNEQFF
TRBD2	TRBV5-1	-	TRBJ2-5	TGCGCCAGCAGCTTCCTAGCGGGAGGTGGCGAGACCCAGTACTTC	CASSFLAGGGETQYF
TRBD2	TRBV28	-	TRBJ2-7	TGTGCCAGCAGGCCGGGACTAGCCTCCTACGAGCAGTACTTC	CASRPGLASYEQYF
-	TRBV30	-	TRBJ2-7	TGTGCCTGGAGCCAACAGGGTTTTGTCCACGAGCAGTACTTC	CAWSQQGFVHEQYF
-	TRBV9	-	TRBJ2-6	TGTGCCAGCAGCGTAGGACCAGGAACCTCTGGGGCCAACGTCCTGACTTTC	CASSVGPGTSGANVLTF
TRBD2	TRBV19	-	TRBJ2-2	TGTGCCAGTAGTATTCTGCCGGTTGCGGGAGCGACCGGGGAGCTGTTTTTT	CASSILPVAGATGELFF
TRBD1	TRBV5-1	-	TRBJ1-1	TGCGCCAGCAGCTTGGTGTCCGGACAGGGGGCCGAAGCTTTCTTT	CASSLVSGQGAEAFF
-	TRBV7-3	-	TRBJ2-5	TGTGCCAGCAGCTCTCCGGACAGAAGCGAAGAGACCCAGTACTTC	CASSSPDRSEETQYF
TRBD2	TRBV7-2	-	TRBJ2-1	TGTGCCAGCAGCTTACGTTGGCGGGAGCGGGGAGACTCCTACAATGAGCAGTTCTTC	CASSLRWRERGDSYNEQFF
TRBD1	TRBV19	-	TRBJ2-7	TGTGCCAGTAGTATAGGCACAGGGGTCGAGCAGTACTTC	CASSIGTGVEQYF
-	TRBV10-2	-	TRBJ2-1	TGCGCCAGCAGTGAGTCTAGCGGTCTCTCCTACAATGAGCAGTTCTTC	CASSESSGLSYNEQFF
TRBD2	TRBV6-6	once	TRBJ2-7	TGTGCCAGTCAGAGGAGCGGGATCTACGAGCAGTACTTC	CASQRSGIYEQYF
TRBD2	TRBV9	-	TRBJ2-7	TGTGCCAGCAGCGTGTTAGCGGGAACTTTCTACGAGCAGTACTTC	CASSVLAGTFYEQYF
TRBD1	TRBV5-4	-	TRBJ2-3	TGTGCCAGCAGCTTGGGTCCGACAGGGATTAGCACAGATACGCAGTATTTT	CASSLGPTGISTDTQYF
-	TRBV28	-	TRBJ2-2	TGTGCCAGCTCCAACGGGCCCGGATTCAACACCGGGGAGCTGTTTTTT	CASSNGPGFNTGELFF
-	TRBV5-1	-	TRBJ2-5	TGCGCCAGCAGCTTGTATGGGGGATTAGAGACCCAGTACTTC	CASSLYGGLETQYF
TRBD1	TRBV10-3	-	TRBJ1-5	TGTGCCATAAGAAGTGGAACAGGGGGCTGGAGCCCCCAGCATTTT	CAIRSGTGGWSPQHF
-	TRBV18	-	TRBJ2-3	TGTGCCAGCTCACCAGCTGGAGATACGCAGTATTTT	CASSPAGDTQYF
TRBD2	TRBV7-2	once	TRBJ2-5	TGTGCCAGCACCAACCGACTAGCGGGAGCAGAGACCCAGTACTTC	CASTNRLAGAETQYF
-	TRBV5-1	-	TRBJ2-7	TGCGCCAGCAGCTTGGGCGTCAACTCCTACGAGCAGTACTTC	CASSLGVNSYEQYF
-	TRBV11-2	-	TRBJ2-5	TGTGCCAGCAGCTTAGACACGGGAGCCTTTGGAGAGACCCAGTACTTC	CASSLDTGAFGETQYF
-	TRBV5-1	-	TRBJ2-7	TGCGCCAGCAGCTTGGACCGGATCCCACAATACGAGCAGTACTTC	CASSLDRIPQYEQYF
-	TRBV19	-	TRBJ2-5	TGTGCCAGTAGTATTGGGCAGGGCCAAGAGACCCAGTACTTC	CASSIGQGQETQYF
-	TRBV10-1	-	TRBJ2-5	TGCGCCAGCAACAACGGTCGCCAAGAGACCCAGTACTTC	CASNNGRQETQYF
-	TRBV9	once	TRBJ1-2	TGTGCCAGCAGCGTAACGGGGGGCGCCTATGGCTACACCTTC	CASSVTGGAYGYTF
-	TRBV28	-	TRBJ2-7	TGTGCCAGCAATGTTGGGGGATCGACCTATGAGCAGTACTTC	CASNVGGSTYEQYF
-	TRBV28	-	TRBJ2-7	TGTGCCAGCTTCAGCCGGGACAAAAACTACGAGCAGTACTTC	CASFSRDKNYEQYF
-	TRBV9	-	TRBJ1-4	TGTGCCAGCAGCGTAGGGATGGGGGCAACTAATGAAAAACTGTTTTTT	CASSVGMGATNEKLFF
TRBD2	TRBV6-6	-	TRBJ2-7	TGTGCCAGCAGTTGGGGGACTAGCCGTGCCTCCTACGAGCAGTACTTC	CASSWGTSRASYEQYF
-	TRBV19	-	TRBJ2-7	TGTGCCAGTAGTATGAGGGGGCGGGGACCCTACGAGCAGTACTTC	CASSMRGRGPYEQYF
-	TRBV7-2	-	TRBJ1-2	TGTGCCAGCAGCTTCGTCCCACAGGCCTCGTATGGCTACACCTTC	CASSFVPQASYGYTF
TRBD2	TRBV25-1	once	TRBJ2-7	TGTGCCAGAAAGGAGGATCGGGCAAAGGGAGGGGAGCAGTACTTC	CARKEDRAKGGEQYF
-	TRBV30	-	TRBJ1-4	TGTGCCTGGAGTGTATTGGGAACTTATGAAAAACTGTTTTTT	CAWSVLGTYEKLFF
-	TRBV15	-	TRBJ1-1	TGTGCCACCAGCAGAGATCGTAAGTCAGCTGAAGCTTTCTTT	CATSRDRKSAEAFF
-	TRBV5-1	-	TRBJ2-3	TGCGCCAGCCATTCAGGACCGACAGATACGCAGTATTTT	CASHSGPTDTQYF
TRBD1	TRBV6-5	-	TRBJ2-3	TGTGCCAGCAGCCGTGGGGGACAGCCAACAGATACGCAGTATTTT	CASSRGGQPTDTQYF
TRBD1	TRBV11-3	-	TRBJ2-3	TGTGCCAGCAGCTTGGGGAGACAGGGAGTTTCAGATACGCAGTATTTT	CASSLGRQGVSDTQYF
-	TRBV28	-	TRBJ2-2	TGTGCCAGCAGAGAGAACACCGGGGAGCTGTTTTTT	CASRENTGELFF
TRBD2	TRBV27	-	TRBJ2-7	TGTGCCAGCAGTCCCCTTATGAGCGGGGGACCTTACGAGCAGTACTTC	CASSPLMSGGPYEQYF
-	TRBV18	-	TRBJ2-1	TGTGCCAGCTCACTTGGTATCGGAGAGTACAATGAGCAGTTCTTC	CASSLGIGEYNEQFF
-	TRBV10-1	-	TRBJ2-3	TGCGCCAGCAGTGAGGACCCAGGCGTCCCAGATACGCAGTATTTT	CASSEDPGVPDTQYF